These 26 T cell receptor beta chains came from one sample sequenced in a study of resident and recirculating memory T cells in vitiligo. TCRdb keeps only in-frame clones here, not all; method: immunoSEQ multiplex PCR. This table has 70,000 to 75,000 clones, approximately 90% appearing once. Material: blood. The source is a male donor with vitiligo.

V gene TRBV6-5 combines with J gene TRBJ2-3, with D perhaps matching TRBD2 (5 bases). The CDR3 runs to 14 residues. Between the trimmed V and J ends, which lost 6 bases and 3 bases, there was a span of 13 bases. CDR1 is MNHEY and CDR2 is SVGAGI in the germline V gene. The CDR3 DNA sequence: TGTGCCAGCAGGAAGACCTGGAGGACAGATACGCAGTATTTT. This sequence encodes CASRKTWRTDTQYF.

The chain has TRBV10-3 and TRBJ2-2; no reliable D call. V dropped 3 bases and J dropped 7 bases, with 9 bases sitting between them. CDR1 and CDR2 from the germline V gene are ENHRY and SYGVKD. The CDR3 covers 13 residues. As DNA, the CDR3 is TGTGCCATCAGTGATAGCCCGGGCGGGGAGCTGTTTTTT. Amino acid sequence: CAISDSPGGELFF.

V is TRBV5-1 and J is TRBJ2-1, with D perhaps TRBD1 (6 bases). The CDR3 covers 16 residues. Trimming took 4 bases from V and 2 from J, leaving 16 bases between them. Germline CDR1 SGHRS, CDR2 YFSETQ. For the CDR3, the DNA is TGCGCCAGCAGCCGCCCGGGACAATCCACCTACAATGAGCAGTTCTTC. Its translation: CASSRPGQSTYNEQFF.

The CDR3 DNA reads as TGTGCCAGCAGCCCGGTCAGGGGACAAGAGACCCAGTACTTC. It encodes CASSPVRGQETQYF. The chain combines TRBV5-4 with TRBJ2-5, with D maybe TRBD1 (6 bases). Germline V lookup: CDR1 SGHNT, CDR2 YYREEE (reference sequence). The V and J ends lost 4 bases and 2 bases respectively, with 12 bases between them. The CDR3 extends over 14 amino acids.

This CDR3 reads CASSQARQSGNTIYF. The CDR3 DNA is TGTGCCAGCAGCCAAGCCAGGCAATCTGGAAACACCATATATTTT. This chain joins TRBV4-2 and TRBJ1-3; no definite D call. Germline V gene lookup returns CDR1 LGHNA and CDR2 YNFKEQ. The CDR3 covers 15 residues. Trimming removed 1 base from V and 1 base from J, with 8 bases in between.

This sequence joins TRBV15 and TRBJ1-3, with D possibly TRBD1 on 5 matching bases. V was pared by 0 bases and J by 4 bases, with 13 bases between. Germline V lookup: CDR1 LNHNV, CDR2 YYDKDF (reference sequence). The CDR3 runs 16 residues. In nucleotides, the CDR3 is TGTGCCACCAGCAGAGAAGGAAGGGGAGGCGGAAACACCATATATTTT. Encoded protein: CATSREGRGGGNTIYF. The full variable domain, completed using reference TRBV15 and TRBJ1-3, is DAMVIQNPRYQVTQFGKPVTLSCSQTLNHNVMYWYQQKSSQAPKLLFHYYDKDFNNEADTPDNFQSRRPNTSFCFLDIRSPGLGDTAMYLCATSREGRGGGNTIYFGEGSWLTVV.

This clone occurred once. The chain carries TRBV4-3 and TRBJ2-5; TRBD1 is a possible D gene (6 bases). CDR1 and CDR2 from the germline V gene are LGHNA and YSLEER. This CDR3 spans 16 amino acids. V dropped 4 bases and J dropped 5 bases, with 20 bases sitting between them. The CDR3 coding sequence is TGCGCCAGCAGCCCCTTCCGACAGTCCCAGGGGGAGACCCAGTACTTC. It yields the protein CASSPFRQSQGETQYF.

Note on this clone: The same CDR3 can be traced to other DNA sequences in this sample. For the CDR3, the DNA is TGCGCCAGCAGACGACAGGGGGGCACTGAAGCTTTCTTT. It is translated as CASRRQGGTEAFF. The genes are TRBV5-1 and TRBJ1-1; TRBD1 aligns across 9 bases. The CDR3 sequence is 13 residues long. Germline CDR1 SGHRS, CDR2 YFSETQ. Losses at the gene ends were 5 bases for V and 4 bases for J; bases not matched to a gene: 3.

CDR3 DNA: TGTGCCAGCAGCTTGTACAGGGTTGAGTTTAACACTGAAGCTTTCTTT. Protein: CASSLYRVEFNTEAFF. This chain uses TRBV5-8 with TRBJ1-1, with D possibly matching TRBD1 (6 bases). This CDR3 has 16 amino acids. V shed 1 base and J shed 2 bases, with 15 bases lying between them. Per germline, CDR1 SGHTS and CDR2 YDEGEE.

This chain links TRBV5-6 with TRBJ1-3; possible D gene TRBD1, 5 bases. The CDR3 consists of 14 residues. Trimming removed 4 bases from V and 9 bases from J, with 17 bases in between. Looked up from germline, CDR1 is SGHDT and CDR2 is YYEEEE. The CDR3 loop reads CASSPISAQGTIYF. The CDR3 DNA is TGTGCCAGCAGCCCCATATCGGCTCAGGGCACCATATATTTT.

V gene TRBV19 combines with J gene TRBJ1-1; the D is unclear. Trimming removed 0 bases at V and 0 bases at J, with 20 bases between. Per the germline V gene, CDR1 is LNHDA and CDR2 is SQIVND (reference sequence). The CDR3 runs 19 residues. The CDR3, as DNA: TGTGCCAGTAGTATAGAGGTCGGAGTAAGGAGCCGACTGAACACTGAAGCTTTCTTT. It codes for CASSIEVGVRSRLNTEAFF.

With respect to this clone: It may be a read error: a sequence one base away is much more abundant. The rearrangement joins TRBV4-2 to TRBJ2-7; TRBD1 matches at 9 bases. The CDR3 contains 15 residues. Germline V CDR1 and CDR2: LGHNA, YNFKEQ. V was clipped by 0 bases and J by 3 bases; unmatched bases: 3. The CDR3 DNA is TGTGCCAGCAGCCAAGATGTGACAGGGGGCTACGAGCAGTACTTC. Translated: CASSQDVTGGYEQYF.

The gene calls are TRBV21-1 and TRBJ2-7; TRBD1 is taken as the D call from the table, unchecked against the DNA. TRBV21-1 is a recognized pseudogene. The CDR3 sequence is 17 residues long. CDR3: CASSKGPVGQGDYEQYF. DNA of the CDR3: TGTGCCAGCAGCAAGGGGCCCGTGGGACAGGGAGACTACGAGCAGTACTTC.

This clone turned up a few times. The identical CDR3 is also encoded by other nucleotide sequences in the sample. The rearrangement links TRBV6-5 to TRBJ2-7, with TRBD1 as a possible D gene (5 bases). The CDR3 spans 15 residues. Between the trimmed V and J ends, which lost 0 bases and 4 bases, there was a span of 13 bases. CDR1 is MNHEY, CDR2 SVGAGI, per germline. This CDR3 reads CASSYSKGQGYEQYF. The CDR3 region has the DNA TGTGCCAGCAGTTACTCGAAGGGGCAGGGATACGAGCAGTACTTC.

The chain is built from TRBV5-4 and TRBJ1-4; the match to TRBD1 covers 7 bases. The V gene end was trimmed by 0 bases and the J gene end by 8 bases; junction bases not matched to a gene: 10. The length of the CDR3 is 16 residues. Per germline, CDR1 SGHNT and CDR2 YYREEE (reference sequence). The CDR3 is CASSLGQGQMGEKLFF. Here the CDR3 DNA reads TGTGCCAGCAGCTTGGGACAGGGACAGATGGGGGAAAAACTGTTTTTT. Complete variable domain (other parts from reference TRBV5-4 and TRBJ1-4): ETGVTQSPTHLIKTRGQQVTLRCSSQSGHNTVSWYQQALGQGPQFIFQYYREEENGRGNFPPRFSGLQFPNYSSELNVNALELDDSALYLCASSLGQGQMGEKLFFGSGTQLSVL.

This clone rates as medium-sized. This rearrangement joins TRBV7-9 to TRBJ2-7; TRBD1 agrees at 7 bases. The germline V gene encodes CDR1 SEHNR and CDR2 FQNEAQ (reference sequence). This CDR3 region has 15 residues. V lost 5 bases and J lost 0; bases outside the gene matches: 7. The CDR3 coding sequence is TGTGCCAGCAGCGACTCGGGACAGTTCTCCTACGAGCAGTACTTC. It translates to CASSDSGQFSYEQYF.

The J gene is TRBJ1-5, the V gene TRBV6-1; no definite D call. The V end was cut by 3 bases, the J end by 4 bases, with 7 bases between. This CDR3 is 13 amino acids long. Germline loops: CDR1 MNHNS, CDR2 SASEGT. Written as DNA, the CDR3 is TGTGCCAGCAGTGATTCGGGGAATCAGCCCCAGCATTTT. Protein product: CASSDSGNQPQHF.

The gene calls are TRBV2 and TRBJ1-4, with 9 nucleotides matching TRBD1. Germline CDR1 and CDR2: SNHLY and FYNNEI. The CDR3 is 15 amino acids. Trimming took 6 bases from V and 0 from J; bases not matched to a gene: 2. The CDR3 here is CASRGQGATNEKLFF. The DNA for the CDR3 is TGTGCCAGCAGGGGACAGGGTGCAACTAATGAAAAACTGTTTTTT.

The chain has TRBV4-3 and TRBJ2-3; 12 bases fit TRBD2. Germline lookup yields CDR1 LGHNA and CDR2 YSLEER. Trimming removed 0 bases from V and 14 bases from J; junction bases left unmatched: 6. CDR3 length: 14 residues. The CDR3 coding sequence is TGCGCCAGCAGCCAAGAATGGACTAGCGGGGTATTGTATTTT. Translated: CASSQEWTSGVLYF.

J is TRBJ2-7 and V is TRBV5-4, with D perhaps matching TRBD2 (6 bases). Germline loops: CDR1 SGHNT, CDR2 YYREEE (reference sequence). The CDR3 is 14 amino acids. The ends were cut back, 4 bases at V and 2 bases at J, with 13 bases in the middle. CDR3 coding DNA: TGTGCCAGCAGCCATCCCCGGGGGACCTACGAGCAGTACTTC. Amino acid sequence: CASSHPRGTYEQYF.

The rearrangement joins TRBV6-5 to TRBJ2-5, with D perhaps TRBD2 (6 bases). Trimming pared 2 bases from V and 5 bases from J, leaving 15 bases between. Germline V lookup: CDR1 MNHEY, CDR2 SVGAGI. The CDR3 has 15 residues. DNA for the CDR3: TGTGCCAGCAGTTACATCGGAGGGGCCGGGGAGACCCAGTACTTC. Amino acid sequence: CASSYIGGAGETQYF.

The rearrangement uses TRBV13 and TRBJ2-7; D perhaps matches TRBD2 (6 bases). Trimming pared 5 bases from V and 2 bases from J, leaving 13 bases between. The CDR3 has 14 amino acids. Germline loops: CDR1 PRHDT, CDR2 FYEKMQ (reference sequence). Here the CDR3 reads CASSAGTGAYEQYF. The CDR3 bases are TGTGCCAGCAGCGCCGGGACGGGGGCCTACGAGCAGTACTTC.

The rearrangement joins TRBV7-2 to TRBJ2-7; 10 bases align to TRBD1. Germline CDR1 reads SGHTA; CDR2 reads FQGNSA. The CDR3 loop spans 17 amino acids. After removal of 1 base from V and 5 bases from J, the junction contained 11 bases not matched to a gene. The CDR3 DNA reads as TGTGCCAGCAGCTTAGTCTCTTTTGGACAGGGGGTGAACGAGCAGTACTTC. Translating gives CASSLVSFGQGVNEQYF.

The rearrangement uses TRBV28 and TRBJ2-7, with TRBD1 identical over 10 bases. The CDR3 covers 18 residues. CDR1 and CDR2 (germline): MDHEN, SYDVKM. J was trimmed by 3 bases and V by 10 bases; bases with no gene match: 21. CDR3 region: CATSNSGQGMFLVYEQYF. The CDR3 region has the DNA TGTGCCACTTCAAATTCGGGACAGGGGATGTTTCTTGTCTACGAGCAGTACTTC.

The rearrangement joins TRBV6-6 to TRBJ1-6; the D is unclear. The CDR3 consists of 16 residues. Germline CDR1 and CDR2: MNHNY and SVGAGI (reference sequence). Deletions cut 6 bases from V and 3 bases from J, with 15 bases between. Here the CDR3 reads CASSSAGPRYNSPLHF. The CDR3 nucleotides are TGTGCCAGCAGCAGTGCAGGCCCTCGCTATAATTCACCCCTCCACTTT.

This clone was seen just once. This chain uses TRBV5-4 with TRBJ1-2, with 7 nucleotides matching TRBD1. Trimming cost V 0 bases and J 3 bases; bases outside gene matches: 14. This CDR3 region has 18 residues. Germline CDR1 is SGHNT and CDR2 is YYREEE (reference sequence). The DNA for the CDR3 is TGTGCCAGCAGCTTGGGGAGGGAATACGACAGGGTGGACTATGGCTACACCTTC. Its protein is CASSLGREYDRVDYGYTF.